Sequencing of this T cell receptor (beta chain) was carried out in a study of blood T cells in healthy people across ages. Across the whole study: Template switching picked up about one barcoded beta molecule for each two T cells. Study-level findings and limits: Diversity estimates from one million T cells were considered underestimates. Roughly linearly, TCR beta diversity per million T cells fell as age increased.

Germline CDR1 and CDR2: SGHTA and FQGNSA. The CDR3 length is 15 residues. It was with a sample-barcoded 5' primer and a J-beta primer mix that a second PCR of roughly 7 to 12 cycles was run. Every single cDNA molecule received a tag from a template-switch adaptor with 12 random nucleotides. TCRdb independently ran MiXCR on the 5' RACE reads; one entry per CDR3 protein. The sample has approximately 2,000,000 distinct CDR3 sequences, roughly 43% seen once. As concerns this clonotype: As yet, its antigen is unknown.

The sample taken for sequencing was blood. This sequence originates from a human donor in good health. This sequence joins TRBV7-2 and TRBJ2-5; 7 bases are a match to TRBD1. The J call is doubtful: the DNA matches TRBJ2-7 better. The CDR3 protein is CASSLIQGVKYEQYF. CDR3 nucleotide sequence: TGTGCCAGCAGCTTAATTCAGGGGGTTAAGTACGAGCAGTACTTC.